This T cell receptor (beta chain) was sequenced in a study of Graves' ophthalmopathy and Graves' hyperthyroidism. Background on the study: Peripheral blood was gathered at first diagnosis, ahead of any treatment whatsoever.

This clonotype was seen only a few times. Its antigen is still unknown. V was clipped by 7 bases and J by 8 bases, with 11 bases between them. The CDR3 sequence is 12 residues long. The V gene's germline CDR1 is MNHEY and CDR2 SVGAGI. The sequenced template was RNA, covering the TCR beta CDR3 region. RT-PCR was first run with HTBI primers, then multiplex PCR in a second round. From the multiplex PCR reads, TCRdb called clonotypes with MiXCR, one entry per CDR3 protein. Of 200,000 to 300,000 distinct CDR3 sequences detected, 45% to 55% appear once; the ten largest clones hold around 43%. PBMCs stemmed from approximately 9.7 ml of fresh peripheral blood. The study, taken as a whole, reports: The model forecast ophthalmopathy progression, reaching roughly 71% sensitivity and 72% to 80% specificity. The blood repertoire also included most expanded thyroid clonotypes above 0.001 frequency.

This clonotype was obtained from an adult man with Graves' ophthalmopathy. Sequenced sample: peripheral blood. V and J are TRBV6-5 and TRBJ1-4; perhaps TRBD1 as D (5 bases). This chain's CDR3 is CASKRGVEKLFF. The CDR3 nucleotides are TGTGCCAGCAAGAGGGGAGTCGAAAAACTGTTTTTT.